The rows below give T cell receptor beta chains drawn from one sample of a study of glioma-infiltrating T cells. TCRdb reprocessed the multiplex PCR reads with MiXCR, giving one entry per CDR3 protein. In the table there are over 70,000 distinct CDR3 sequences, 20% to 25% of which are singletons. The specimen was glioma tissue, nonneoplastic brain tissue, or PBMCs (not recorded which). The source of these receptors is a human donor with low-grade glioma or glioblastoma, undergoing nonglioma brain surgery, or in good health (not recorded which). Both conserved end residues are part of each CDR3. D genes are given only for firm matches. Clone size is not always given. Where it is, it says once, few, many or a class for expanded clones.

>TRBV19|many|TRBD1|TRBJ1-1
TGTGCCAGTAGTAGGACAGGGGACACTGAAGCTTTCTTT
CASSRTGDTEAFF
>TRBV10-2|many|NA|TRBJ2-1
TGCGCCAGCAGATTGGACAGCTACAATGAGCAGTTCTTC
CASRLDSYNEQFF
>TRBV7-2|many|NA|TRBJ2-7
TGTGCCAGCAGCAACGACAACTCCTACGAGCAGTACTTC
CASSNDNSYEQYF
>TRBV20-1|NA|NA|TRBJ1-1
TGCAGTGATAGAGATCACACTGAAGCTTTATTT
CSDRDHTEALF
>TRBV29-1|many|NA|TRBJ2-3
TGCAGCGTTGAACGTAGCCGTAATACGCAGTATTTT
CSVERSRNTQYF
>TRBV2|many|NA|TRBJ2-1
TGTGCCAGCCAAAGCGCTGGAGGGAAGTTCTTC
CASQSAGGKFF
>TRBV7-2|many|NA|TRBJ1-1
TGTGCCAGCAGCCAGCACGGGACACTTAACACTGAAGCTTTCTTT
CASSQHGTLNTEAFF
>TRBV6-1|many|NA|TRBJ2-7
TGTGCCAGCAGTGTCTCCACCGCCTACGAGCAGTACTTC
CASSVSTAYEQYF
>TRBV4-1|many|NA|TRBJ1-3
TGCGCCAGCAGCCAAGTTTCGAGCTCTGGAAACACCATATATTTT
CASSQVSSSGNTIYF
>TRBV5-1|NA|TRBD1|TRBJ1-2
TGCGCCAGCAGCTTGGCCCCTGGACAGGACTTTTATGGCTACACCTTC
CASSLAPGQDFYGYTF
>TRBV7-2|many|NA|TRBJ2-7
TGTGCCAGCAGCTTCTTCGGACACCCCTACGAGCAGTACTTC
CASSFFGHPYEQYF
>TRBV5-1|NA|TRBD1|TRBJ1-1
TGCGCCAGCAGCTACCTAGGGACAGGGTCCACTGAAGATTTCTTT
CASSYLGTGSTEDFF
>TRBV6-6|many|NA|TRBJ2-6
TGTGCCAGCAGTTACGGCGACCCTGGGGCCAACGTCCTGACTTTC
CASSYGDPGANVLTF
>TRBV4-2|NA|NA|TRBJ1-1
TGTGCCAGCAGCCAAGCCCCCGACAGAAACACTGAAGCTTTCTTT
CASSQAPDRNTEAFF
>TRBV6-1|many|NA|TRBJ2-7
TGTGCCAGCAGGTTAACCGGACCAGTCGCCGAGCAGTACTTC
CASRLTGPVAEQYF
>TRBV20-1|many|NA|TRBJ2-7
TGCAGTGCTGCCCCGGGACACACTTCCTACGAGCAGTACTTC
CSAAPGHTSYEQYF
>TRBV7-9|many|NA|TRBJ1-1
TGTACCAGCAAGGAGGACGCCTTGAACACTGAAGCTTTCTTT
CTSKEDALNTEAFF
>TRBV6-2/TRBV6-3|many|NA|TRBJ2-1
TGTGCCAGCAGAAGTGGTCCAGGGCCGGTCTTC
CASRSGPGPVF
>TRBV20-1|many|NA|TRBJ1-1
TGCAGTGCTAGTGGAGGGGGGCCCAGAAGCGGGGAAGCTTTCTTT
CSASGGGPRSGEAFF
>TRBV10-3|few|NA|TRBJ2-7
TGTGCCATCAGTGAGGGCCGGGGTAATTACGAGCAGTACTTC
CAISEGRGNYEQYF
>TRBV6-2/TRBV6-3|many|NA|TRBJ2-7
TGTGCCAGCAGTTACTATGGCGTAATTGCCTACGAGCAGTACTTC
CASSYYGVIAYEQYF
>TRBV2|NA|NA|TRBJ1-2
TGTGCCAGCAGTGAAGCGGACAGTATGGGGGGCTACACCTTC
CASSEADSMGGYTF
>TRBV7-6|many|TRBD2|TRBJ2-1
TGTGCCAGCAGCTCCTTGCCGGGACTAGCATTTGAGCAGTTCTTC
CASSSLPGLAFEQFF
>TRBV6-6|many|NA|TRBJ2-5
TGTGCCAGCAGTTACTCACCGGTTCAAGAGACCCAGTACTTC
CASSYSPVQETQYF
>TRBV5-1|NA|NA|TRBJ2-7
TGCGCCAGCAGCTTGGATCGGACTTCGCCCTACGAGCAGTACTTC
CASSLDRTSPYEQYF
>TRBV5-6|NA|TRBD1|TRBJ1-2
TGTGCCAGCAATATAGCCGGGACAGGGATCGGCTACACCTTC
CASNIAGTGIGYTF